A selection of T cell receptor beta chains follows, all from one sample in a study of Ad26.COV2.S vaccination and SARS-CoV-2 variants. TCRdb keeps only in-frame clones here, not all; method: immunoSEQ multiplex PCR. Altogether fewer than 900,000 clones are present, more than 70% being singletons, with the ten largest covering roughly 1.5%. The specimen was peripheral blood, collected in a trial of Ad26.COV2.S vaccine versus placebo. These receptors all stem from a person aged 18-60 years who received the Ad26.COV2.S COVID-19 vaccine or a placebo. CDR3s include the opening cysteine and the closing phenylalanine or tryptophan. Fields, in order: V gene, CDR3 protein.

>TRBV19
CASSAGQGAYGYTF
>TRBV6-4
CASSDSTGGSSYEQYF
>TRBV3-1/TRBV3-2
CASSQGGSNTIYF
>TRBV10-3
CAISEDRDREETQYF
>TRBV6-5
CASIAGYNSPLHF
>TRBV19
CASGERTDTQYF
>TRBV12-3/TRBV12-4
CASTDTTNEKLFF
>TRBV27
CASSHPSEGSYEQYF
>TRBV6-5
CASILHGNSYEQYF
>TRBV5-1
CASSSDILGWEQYF
>TRBV4-2
CASSQETDEQYF
>TRBV9
CASSVSQGVSGNTIYF
>TRBV6-5
CASSSQGFLVYGYTF
>TRBV24-1
CATSDTLEPPTQYF